The 14 T cell receptor beta chains below all came from one sample that was sequenced in a study of shared clonotypes between healthy human individuals. Here immunoSEQ multiplex PCR was the method, and the copy in TCRdb shows in-frame clones only, minus some. This sample has 300,000 to 400,000 clones; about nine tenths occur once, and the top ten carry roughly 16%. Specimen: memory CD8+ T cells sorted from blood. Described subset: CD45RO+ cells pooled with CCR7-negative TemRA cells. Receptors originate from a man younger than 30 in good health.

V usage is TRBV18 and J usage is TRBJ1-1, with 7 nucleotides matching TRBD1. Germline trimming cut 6 bases from V and 8 bases from J; bases unmatched to any gene: 18. Germline V gene sequence: CDR1 KGHSH, CDR2 LQKENI. The CDR3 runs 16 residues. CDR3 bases: TGTGCCAGCTCGCACGACAGGGCGGTAAATTGGGGAGAAGCTTTCTTT. Protein product: CASSHDRAVNWGEAFF.

The chain is built from TRBV6-5 and TRBJ2-1; 7 bases line up with TRBD1. Germline V lookup: CDR1 MNHEY, CDR2 SVGAGI. The trim removed 7 bases at V and 9 bases at J, leaving 9 bases unmatched. The CDR3 totals 13 residues. CDR3 DNA: TGTGCCAGCACCGACGGGTCAGGGGGTGAGCAGTTCTTC. Its protein is CASTDGSGGEQFF.

Regarding this clone: Sequence at one end of the junction differs from germline and may be a read error. Other DNA sequences in this sample translate to the same CDR3. The chain uses TRBV5-4 and TRBJ2-1, with a weak D call TRBD1 (6 bases). Germline V gene lookup returns CDR1 SGHNT and CDR2 YYREEE (reference sequence). CDR3 length equals 13 residues. The CDR3: CASRLDSYNEQFF. In DNA form, the CDR3 reads TGTGCCAGCAGGTTGGACAGCTACAATGAGCAGTTCTTC.

In this sample, this clone turned up once. CDR3 protein: CASSARGSYNEQFF. Here the CDR3 DNA reads TGTGCCAGCAGCGCGCGGGGCTCCTACAATGAGCAGTTCTTC. The chain couples TRBV7-9 to TRBJ2-1; a possible D gene is TRBD2 (6 bases). Germline CDR1 is SEHNR and CDR2 is FQNEAQ (reference sequence). The CDR3 is 14 residues long. Trimming took 5 bases from V and 0 from J, leaving 8 bases between them. Together with reference TRBV7-9 and TRBJ2-1, the CDR3 gives the full variable domain: DTGVSQNPRHKITKRGQNVTFRCDPISEHNRLYWYRQTLGQGPEFLTYFQNEAQLEKSRLLSDRFSAERPKGSFSTLEIQRTEQGDSAMYLCASSARGSYNEQFFGPGTRLTVL.

In this sample, this clone turned up once. The gene calls are TRBV28 and TRBJ2-3; tentatively, D is TRBD1 (7 bases). The V and J ends lost 2 bases and 5 bases respectively, with 14 bases between them. CDR3 size: 15 residues. Germline CDR1 and CDR2: MDHEN and SYDVKM. The CDR3 is CASSLLRQGGDTQYF. Here the CDR3 DNA reads TGTGCCAGCAGTTTACTACGGCAGGGGGGAGATACGCAGTATTTT.

The chain links TRBV27 to TRBJ2-5; 8 bases fit TRBD2. Germline CDR1 MNHEY, CDR2 SMNVEV (reference sequence). Trimming at V came to 6 bases and at J to 5 bases, leaving 8 bases not matched to a gene. The CDR3 extends over 14 amino acids. CDR3: CASRPRGGWETQYF. For the CDR3, the DNA is TGTGCCAGCAGACCCCGGGGGGGGTGGGAGACCCAGTACTTC.

The chain carries TRBV6-1 and TRBJ2-5, with TRBD1 as a possible D gene (6 bases). The length of the CDR3 is 14 residues. With 4 bases removed from V and 5 bases from J, the gap between germline ends came to 14 bases. CDR1 and CDR2 (germline): MNHNS, SASEGT. CDR3 sequence reads: CASSAGHPGETQYF. The CDR3, as DNA: TGTGCCAGCAGTGCGGGACACCCTGGGGAGACCCAGTACTTC.

By share, this clone ranks as medium-sized (0.01 to 0.1%). This chain uses TRBV13 with TRBJ2-7, with D maybe TRBD1 (5 bases). The germline V and J ends were trimmed by 4 bases and 3 bases, with 16 bases remaining between them. Per germline, CDR1 PRHDT and CDR2 FYEKMQ (reference sequence). The CDR3 consists of 15 residues. CDR3 region: CASSSEGQDNYEQYF. The CDR3 bases are TGTGCCAGCAGCTCTGAAGGACAAGACAACTACGAGCAGTACTTC.

The chain uses TRBV30 and TRBJ2-7, with D uncertain. V was trimmed by 2 bases and J by 5 bases, leaving 10 bases between them. Germline lookup yields CDR1 GTSNPN and CDR2 SVGIG (reference sequence). The CDR3 has 12 residues. The CDR3 region is CAWSPVGHEQYF. In DNA form, the CDR3 reads TGTGCCTGGAGTCCCGTCGGGCACGAGCAGTACTTC.

This clone was found a few times. The rearrangement links TRBV28 to TRBJ1-1; TRBD1 matches at 7 bases. The CDR3 is 12 residues long. CDR1 and CDR2 from the germline V gene are MDHEN and SYDVKM. J lost 14 bases, V lost 5 bases, and 11 bases had no gene match. CDR3 loop: CASSDTGARYFF. CDR3 coding DNA: TGTGCCAGCAGTGATACAGGGGCTCGATACTTCTTT.

The gene calls are TRBV5-6 and TRBJ1-1; D call uncertain. The V gene's germline CDR1 is SGHDT and CDR2 YYEEEE. CDR3 length: 12 residues. V lost 3 bases and J 4 bases, leaving 7 bases between the germline ends. As DNA, the CDR3 is TGTGCCAGCAGCTCACGCCTCACTGAAGCTTTCTTT. It encodes CASSSRLTEAFF.

J is TRBJ2-7 and V is TRBV27; D may be TRBD2 (5 bases). This CDR3 has 16 amino acids. The germline V gene encodes CDR1 MNHEY and CDR2 SMNVEV (reference sequence). V shed 0 bases and J shed 1 base, with 13 bases lying between them. The CDR3 region has the DNA TGTGCCAGCAGTTTATCGTTCGGGGAATTATCCTACGAGCAGTACTTC. Translated, it gives CASSLSFGELSYEQYF.

The rearrangement joins TRBV6-5 to TRBJ1-1, with a possible D match to TRBD1 (6 bases). Germline assignment: CDR1 MNHEY and CDR2 SVGAGI. This CDR3 region has 16 residues. V was clipped by 0 bases and J by 0 bases, with 11 bases between them. The CDR3 nucleotides read TGTGCCAGCAGTTACTCGGCAGGGGAGATGAACACTGAAGCTTTCTTT. Translating it yields CASSYSAGEMNTEAFF.

The chain is built from TRBV29-1 and TRBJ1-2, with 8 bases identical to TRBD1. This CDR3 contains 15 residues. Germline V gives CDR1 SQVTM, CDR2 ANQGSEA. The junction had 11 bases not matched to a gene; V was cut back by 4 bases and J by 4 bases. The CDR3 DNA is TGCAGCGTTGTCGGGACAGGTCCTACTTTCTATGGCTACACCTTC. It is translated as CSVVGTGPTFYGYTF.